Following are 14 T cell receptor beta chains from one sample sequenced in a study of T-cell memory formation after mild COVID-19. MiXCR, applied by TCRdb to the 5' RACE reads, yields one record per CDR3 protein. There are more than 300,000 distinct CDR3 sequences in the sample; about 13% occur only once, and around 20% lies in the top ten. The sequenced sample consisted of PBMCs or a T cell subset sorted from them (not recorded which). The origin of the receptors is a man in his late teens or twenties who had mild COVID-19 (a few samples of this study predate the infection). Cell type and time point are not known.

This clonotype was recorded many times. The chain recombines TRBV7-6 with TRBJ1-1, with 9 bases identical to TRBD1. CDR1 is SGHVS, CDR2 FNYEAQ, per germline. The CDR3 is 16 amino acids. V lost 6 bases to trimming and J lost 1 base; unmatched junction nucleotides: 9. CDR3 in amino acids: CASSSGQGKANTEAFF. CDR3 bases: TGTGCCAGCAGTTCCGGACAGGGGAAAGCGAACACTGAAGCTTTCTTT.

This clonotype was seen a few times. Relative to the germline gene, one junction end is altered; a read error may explain this. The chain uses TRBV7-3 and TRBJ2-3, with TRBD2 matching 13 bases. Per the germline V gene, CDR1 is SGHTA and CDR2 is FQGTGA. The CDR3 has 12 amino acids. This CDR3 reads CASSSGLAGKTF. CDR3 in DNA: TGTGCCAGCAGCTCGGGACTAGCGGGGAAAACTTTT.

There are a few counts of this clonotype. CDR3 in amino acids: CASSHGASGVREQFF. The CDR3 nucleotides are TGTGCCAGCAGCCACGGGGCTAGCGGGGTTCGAGAGCAGTTCTTC. The chain recombines TRBV3-1 with TRBJ2-1; 9 bases line up with TRBD2. CDR3 length: 15 amino acids. Germline V gene sequence: CDR1 LGHDT, CDR2 YNNKEL (reference sequence). Unmatched junction bases numbered 10, after V lost 3 bases and J lost 10 bases.

This clonotype was detected a few times. The rearrangement uses TRBV11-3 and TRBJ2-3; TRBD2 aligns across 9 bases. The germline gives CDR1 SGHNT, CDR2 YENEEA. This CDR3 region has 18 residues. J lost 2 bases, V lost 5 bases, and 14 bases had no gene match. The CDR3 nucleotides are TGTGCCAGCAGCGAAGGCCTAGCGGGGTCGTCCCACACAGATACGCAGTATTTT. This encodes CASSEGLAGSSHTDTQYF.

The CDR3 nucleotides read TGTGCCAGCAGGGACAGGGGGACCCGCGGGGAGCTGTTTTTT. Translated, it gives CASRDRGTRGELFF. This chain joins TRBV6-2 or TRBV6-3 and TRBJ2-2, with 10 bases matching TRBD1. The CDR3 covers 14 residues. The V and J ends lost 6 bases and 7 bases, in that order; junction bases with no gene match: 5. CDR1 and CDR2 from the germline V gene are MNHEY and SVGEGT.

This chain connects TRBV11-2 to TRBJ2-2, with TRBD1 matching 7 bases. Trimming cost V 4 bases and J 2 bases; bases outside gene matches: 10. Germline V gives CDR1 SGHAT, CDR2 FQNNGV. CDR3 length: 17 amino acids. CDR3 in DNA: TGTGCCAGCAGCTCTAATGTCGACAGGGCAAACACCGGGGAGCTGTTTTTT. Protein: CASSSNVDRANTGELFF.

This clonotype was counted a few times. The CDR3 spells CASSQETSGGASTLYEQYF. The CDR3 nucleotides read TGCGCCAGCAGCCAGGAGACTAGCGGGGGGGCCTCGACGCTTTACGAGCAGTACTTC. The chain recombines TRBV4-3 with TRBJ2-7; 14 bases map to TRBD2. The CDR3 contains 19 residues. Trimming took 3 bases from V and 4 from J; bases not matched to a gene: 14. Per germline, CDR1 LGHNA and CDR2 YSLEER.

This clonotype has a count of ten or more. The chain recombines TRBV5-1 with TRBJ2-3, with a weak D call TRBD1 (6 bases). The germline V gene encodes CDR1 SGHRS and CDR2 YFSETQ. The CDR3 loop spans 14 amino acids. Trimming removed 1 base at V and 5 bases at J, with 11 bases between. The CDR3 sequence: CASSLTGFGDTQYF. The CDR3 region has the DNA TGCGCCAGCAGCTTGACAGGGTTTGGAGATACGCAGTATTTT.

This clonotype was recorded a few times. V gene TRBV20-1 combines with J gene TRBJ2-5; TRBD1 matches at 8 bases. Germline loops: CDR1 DFQATT, CDR2 SNEGSKA (reference sequence). The trim removed 6 bases at V and 4 bases at J, leaving 10 bases unmatched. The CDR3 length is 14 residues. The CDR3 protein is CSAARQGPRETQYF. In DNA, the CDR3 is TGCAGTGCGGCACGACAGGGGCCAAGAGAGACCCAGTACTTC.

In its sample, this clonotype was seen a few times. The junction differs from germline at one of its ends, possibly a read error. V usage is TRBV7-2 and J usage is TRBJ2-1, with D maybe TRBD2 (6 bases). Germline V CDR1 and CDR2: SGHTA, FQGNSA. This CDR3 spans 14 amino acids. The CDR3 reads CASSIAASYNEQFF. Written as DNA, the CDR3 is TGTGCCAGCAGCATAGCGGCCTCCTACAATGAGCAGTTCTTC.

V usage is TRBV30 and J usage is TRBJ2-3; 10 bases are a match to TRBD2. This CDR3 comprises 15 residues. Per germline, CDR1 GTSNPN and CDR2 SVGIG (reference sequence). V lost 5 bases and J lost 1; bases outside the gene matches: 6. CDR3 protein: CAWALAGGGTDTQYF. DNA for the CDR3: TGTGCCTGGGCCTTAGCGGGGGGCGGCACAGATACGCAGTATTTT.

The genes are TRBV12-3 or TRBV12-4 and TRBJ2-7; D unclear. The ends were cut back, 3 bases at V and 1 base at J, with 10 bases in the middle. The CDR3 runs 14 residues. The CDR3 nucleotides are TGTGCCAGCAGTTTTGGTCTTCGGTCCTACGAGCAGTACTTC. Its protein is CASSFGLRSYEQYF.

This clonotype was counted ten times or more. This rearrangement joins TRBV4-1 to TRBJ2-2; TRBD2 matches at 7 bases. Unmatched junction bases numbered 7, after V lost 2 bases and J lost 4 bases. Germline values: CDR1 MGHRA, CDR2 YSYEKL. There are 16 residues in the CDR3. For the CDR3, the DNA is TGCGCCAGCAGCCAATTTATGCGCGGGGGCACCGGGGAGCTGTTTTTT. Translation: CASSQFMRGGTGELFF.

This clonotype occurred a few times. V usage is TRBV5-4 and J usage is TRBJ1-6; D not resolved. The germline gives CDR1 SGHNT, CDR2 YYREEE (reference sequence). Deletions cut 0 bases from V and 11 bases from J, with 6 bases between. The length of the CDR3 is 12 residues. CDR3 sequence (DNA): TGTGCCAGCAGCTTGGGGGTGCCACCCCTCCACTTT. Protein sequence: CASSLGVPPLHF.